This T cell receptor beta chain emerged from a study of early T cells in non-severe SARS-CoV-2 infection. Turning to the study itself: Alpha and beta chains were unpaired, from unsorted whole-blood bulk RNA. Study results and caveats: A preference for anti-spike CD8 responses marked VDJdb matching, which missed private and CD4 specificities.

The length of the CDR3 is 14 residues. In germline, CDR1 is SQVTM, CDR2 ANQGSEA. The germline V and J ends were trimmed by 4 bases and 6 bases, with 19 bases remaining between them. This clonotype showed up many times. What it binds is not known. The TCR library protocol was used to attach unique molecular identifiers. These identifiers were attached to individual cDNA molecules. MiXCR was run by TCRdb on the 5' RACE reads, yielding one entry per CDR3 protein. Of tens of thousands of distinct CDR3 sequences listed, over 9.5% are singletons. The clonotype was recovered from an adult who was a healthcare worker with PCR-confirmed SARS-CoV-2 infection or an uninfected control (not recorded which). The rearrangement joins TRBV29-1 to TRBJ2-7, with D possibly TRBD2 on 5 matching bases. The specimen was whole blood, collected at baseline. DNA of the CDR3: TGCAGCGTTGTGGTGAGGCAATTAGGAGGCGAGCAGTACTTC. Amino acids: CSVVVRQLGGEQYF.